This TCR beta chain is from a study of blood T cell repertoires in COVID-19. The table came from immunoSEQ multiplex PCR; TCRdb's copy has only in-frame clones and leaves some out. This sample yields 100,000 to 150,000 clones, of which about 86% are seen a single time; roughly 15% belongs to the top ten. Germline CDR1 and CDR2: LGHDT and YNNKEL (reference sequence). The CDR3 is made up of 14 amino acids. The V end was cut by 2 bases, the J end by 1 base, with 5 bases between. V usage is TRBV3-1 (or the pseudogene TRBV3-2) and J usage is TRBJ1-4, with a possible D match to TRBD1 (5 bases). The TCR originated in a woman aged 50 to 60 with acute or convalescent COVID-19. The sequenced material came from peripheral blood. CDR3 protein: CASSQQGTNEKLFF. The CDR3 DNA is TGTGCCAGCAGCCAACAGGGAACTAATGAAAAACTGTTTTTT.